These 22 T cell receptor beta chains were sequenced from one sample in a study of blood T cell repertoires in COVID-19. Only in-frame clones appear in the TCRdb table, and some are missing; sequencing was by immunoSEQ multiplex PCR. The sample has roughly 90,000 clones, 89% seen once. Sequencing was done on a sample of peripheral blood. The receptors here all came from a man between 50 and 59 years old with COVID-19, enrolled during active disease.

This clone has only one observation. The chain couples TRBV14 to TRBJ2-7; a possible D gene is TRBD2 (5 bases). Trimming removed 0 bases at V and 4 bases at J, with 13 bases between. This CDR3 comprises 15 residues. Per the germline V gene, CDR1 is SGHDN and CDR2 is FVKESK. The CDR3 protein is CASSQDRSRDYEQYF. The DNA for the CDR3 is TGTGCCAGCAGCCAAGACAGGTCACGGGATTACGAGCAGTACTTC.

The rearrangement links TRBV18 to TRBJ1-6; TRBD1 matches at 9 bases. This CDR3 comprises 14 residues. With 3 bases clipped from V and 7 bases from J, the junction kept 1 base outside the gene matches. CDR1 is KGHSH and CDR2 is LQKENI in the germline V gene. This CDR3 is CASSPTGGNSPLHF. CDR3 nucleotides: TGTGCCAGCTCACCGACAGGGGGGAATTCACCCCTCCACTTT.

The genes are TRBV6-5 and TRBJ2-5, with D perhaps TRBD1 (5 bases). The ends were cut back, 2 bases at V and 5 bases at J, with 15 bases in the middle. The germline V gene encodes CDR1 MNHEY and CDR2 SVGAGI. This CDR3 is 15 amino acids long. Here the CDR3 DNA reads TGTGCCAGCAGTTACGGGGCAGGACGTAGGGAGACCCAGTACTTC. Translation gives CASSYGAGRRETQYF.

This chain joins TRBV6-5 and TRBJ2-1; weak D call: TRBD1 (5 bases). The CDR3 consists of 15 residues. Between the trimmed V and J ends, which lost 6 bases and 4 bases, there was a span of 16 bases. Germline CDR1 reads MNHEY; CDR2 reads SVGAGI. CDR3 loop: CASSHDRQWYNEQFF. Written as DNA, the CDR3 is TGTGCCAGCAGCCACGACAGACAATGGTACAATGAGCAGTTCTTC.

V usage is TRBV19 and J usage is TRBJ2-2; TRBD1 agrees at 8 bases. With 5 bases clipped from V and 6 bases from J, the junction kept 2 bases outside the gene matches. The length of the CDR3 is 13 residues. Germline CDR1 LNHDA, CDR2 SQIVND (reference sequence). CDR3 bases: TGTGCCAGTAGTCAGGGGGCGCCCGGGGAGCTGTTTTTT. It encodes CASSQGAPGELFF.

This clone was recorded a few times. V is TRBV28 and J is TRBJ1-2, with D possibly TRBD1 on 6 matching bases. V gave up 5 bases and J gave up 4 bases, with 14 bases separating them. Germline V gives CDR1 MDHEN, CDR2 SYDVKM. The CDR3 length is 14 residues. CDR3 nucleotides: TGTGCCAGCAGTGAAGGGGGAGTCGGCTATGGCTACACCTTC. Its protein is CASSEGGVGYGYTF.

The rearrangement uses TRBV7-8 and TRBJ1-4; 11 nucleotides align to TRBD1. The V gene's germline CDR1 is SGHVS and CDR2 FQNEAQ. V lost 5 bases to trimming and J lost 8 bases; unmatched junction nucleotides: 7. CDR3 length: 15 amino acids. The CDR3 DNA reads as TGTGCCAGCAGCCAAGGGACAGGGGGGATGGAAAAACTGTTTTTT. This gives the protein CASSQGTGGMEKLFF.

The chain carries TRBV6-5 and TRBJ2-5; weak D call: TRBD1 (5 bases). Germline V gene data show CDR1 as MNHEY and CDR2 as SVGAGI. V was clipped by 2 bases and J by 2 bases, with 15 bases between them. The CDR3 extends over 16 amino acids. Here the CDR3 reads CASSYEPTVRQETQYF. The CDR3 DNA reads TGTGCCAGCAGTTACGAGCCGACAGTTCGGCAAGAGACCCAGTACTTC.

The V gene is TRBV6-6, the J gene TRBJ2-3; D remains unclear. Germline V gives CDR1 MNHNY, CDR2 SVGAGI (reference sequence). The CDR3 totals 11 residues. The V end lost 2 bases, the J end lost 6 bases, and 3 bases lay between the germline ends. The CDR3 here is CASSYPDTQYF. As DNA, the CDR3 is TGTGCCAGCAGTTACCCGGATACGCAGTATTTT.

The chain employs TRBV5-4 and TRBJ1-2, with TRBD1 matching 9 bases. Germline CDR1 is SGHNT and CDR2 is YYREEE (reference sequence). The trim removed 3 bases at V and 7 bases at J, leaving 7 bases unmatched. This CDR3 region has 14 residues. The CDR3 coding sequence is TGTGCCAGCAGCTCAGGACAGGGGAGAGGTGGCTACACCTTC. Amino acids: CASSSGQGRGGYTF.

The V and J genes are TRBV5-1 and TRBJ1-2; 7 nucleotides line up with TRBD1. V was clipped by 0 bases and J by 1 base; unmatched bases: 0. Per germline, CDR1 SGHRS and CDR2 YFSETQ. This CDR3 has 14 amino acids. The CDR3 region is CASSLGDSNYGYTF. CDR3 in DNA: TGCGCCAGCAGCTTGGGGGACAGTAACTATGGCTACACCTTC. Filled out from reference TRBV5-1 and TRBJ1-2, the complete variable domain reads KAGVTQTPRYLIKTRGQQVTLSCSPISGHRSVSWYQQTPGQGLQFLFEYFSETQRNKGNFPGRFSGRQFSNSRSEMNVSTLELGDSALYLCASSLGDSNYGYTFGSGTRLTVV.

The count of this clone is one. The rearrangement links TRBV2 to TRBJ1-1, with D maybe TRBD1 (6 bases). Trimming took 7 bases from V and 0 from J, leaving 15 bases between them. CDR1 and CDR2 from the germline V gene are SNHLY and FYNNEI. CDR3 length: 15 residues. This CDR3 is CASNRGQNLNTEAFF. CDR3 bases: TGTGCCAGCAATAGAGGACAGAACTTGAACACTGAAGCTTTCTTT. The entire variable domain, with the rest obtained from reference TRBV2 and TRBJ1-1, is as follows: EPEVTQTPSHQVTQMGQEVILRCVPISNHLYFYWYRQILGQKVEFLVSFYNNEISEKSEIFDDQFSVERPDGSNFTLKIRSTKLEDSAMYFCASNRGQNLNTEAFFGQGTRLTVV.

This clone was seen a single time. The chain employs TRBV6-2 or TRBV6-3 and TRBJ2-2; a possible D gene is TRBD1 (5 bases). Trimming took off 4 bases at V and 2 bases at J, with 11 bases between the two ends. This CDR3 region has 15 residues. The germline CDR1 and CDR2 sequences are MNHEY and SVGEGT. The CDR3 loop is CASSSMTDNTGELFF. The CDR3, as DNA: TGTGCCAGCAGTTCCATGACAGATAACACCGGGGAGCTGTTTTTT.

The table lists this clone with a few counts. The genes are TRBV24-1 and TRBJ2-5; possibly TRBD2 for D (6 bases). V shed 2 bases and J shed 0 bases, with 12 bases lying between them. The CDR3 runs 16 residues. Per germline, CDR1 KGHDR and CDR2 SFDVKD. The CDR3 spells CATSDWSSANQETQYF. The CDR3 nucleotides are TGTGCCACCAGTGATTGGTCTAGCGCGAACCAAGAGACCCAGTACTTC.

This chain connects TRBV6-8 to TRBJ2-5; possible D gene TRBD2, 5 bases. CDR1 is MNHGY and CDR2 is SAAAGT in the germline V gene. With 6 bases removed from V and 4 bases from J, the gap between germline ends came to 12 bases. The CDR3 is made up of 13 amino acids. CDR3 nucleotides: TGTGCCAGCAGCCCTGGGAGTGGAGAGACCCAGTACTTC. It is translated as CASSPGSGETQYF.

The genes are TRBV9 and TRBJ1-3; 8 positions agree with TRBD1. After removal of 4 bases from V and 0 bases from J, the junction contained 12 bases not matched to a gene. Germline assignment: CDR1 SGDLS and CDR2 YYNGEE. CDR3 length equals 18 residues. The CDR3 loop reads CASSKWEGQVPSGNTIYF. The CDR3 DNA follows: TGTGCCAGCAGCAAATGGGAGGGACAGGTTCCCTCTGGAAACACCATATATTTT.

The rearrangement joins TRBV21-1 to TRBJ1-1; the D call in the table, TRBD1, was not verified against the DNA. TRBV21-1 is termed a pseudogene. CDR3 length: 18 amino acids. The CDR3 DNA is TGTGCCAGCAGCAAAGAGCCCACGGGACAGACTAAGAACACTGAAGCTTTCTTT. Translated, it gives CASSKEPTGQTKNTEAFF.

The J gene is TRBJ2-7, the V gene TRBV6-5; 9 bases agree with TRBD1. The CDR3 is 15 residues long. Per germline, CDR1 MNHEY and CDR2 SVGAGI. V shed 5 bases, J shed 0 bases, and the junction held 5 bases outside the gene matches. CDR3 loop: CASSRDRGSSYEQYF. In DNA, the CDR3 is TGTGCCAGCAGTCGAGACAGGGGGAGCTCCTACGAGCAGTACTTC.

This chain joins TRBV12-3 or TRBV12-4 and TRBJ1-5; unclear D gene. V was shortened by 4 bases and J by 2 bases, with 6 bases between the two germline ends. CDR3 length: 13 amino acids. Written as DNA, the CDR3 is TGTGCCAGCAGTTCCGGGGGCAATCAGCCCCAGCATTTT. It specifies CASSSGGNQPQHF.

V usage is TRBV15 and J usage is TRBJ1-5; the D gene is possibly TRBD1 (6 bases). Trimming cost V 4 bases and J 5 bases, with 9 bases left between them. The germline V gene has CDR1 LNHNV and CDR2 YYDKDF (reference sequence). The CDR3 loop spans 13 amino acids. Here the CDR3 reads CATSTGADQPQHF. CDR3 coding DNA: TGTGCCACCAGCACAGGGGCGGATCAGCCCCAGCATTTT.

The chain couples TRBV5-8 to TRBJ2-7; D might be TRBD2 (5 bases). The germline V gene has CDR1 SGHTS and CDR2 YDEGEE. V gave up 2 bases and J gave up 0 bases, with 12 bases separating them. This CDR3 has 15 residues. The CDR3 here is CASSFGLISSYEQYF. The CDR3 DNA sequence: TGTGCCAGCAGCTTTGGACTGATAAGCTCCTACGAGCAGTACTTC.

The chain carries TRBV18 and TRBJ1-1, with D possibly being TRBD1 (5 bases). The CDR3 has 15 amino acids. V dropped 3 bases and J dropped 5 bases, with 16 bases sitting between them. Germline V lookup: CDR1 KGHSH, CDR2 LQKENI. The CDR3: CASSPREGVVTEAFF. In DNA, the CDR3 is TGTGCCAGCTCACCCAGGGAAGGGGTTGTGACTGAAGCTTTCTTT.